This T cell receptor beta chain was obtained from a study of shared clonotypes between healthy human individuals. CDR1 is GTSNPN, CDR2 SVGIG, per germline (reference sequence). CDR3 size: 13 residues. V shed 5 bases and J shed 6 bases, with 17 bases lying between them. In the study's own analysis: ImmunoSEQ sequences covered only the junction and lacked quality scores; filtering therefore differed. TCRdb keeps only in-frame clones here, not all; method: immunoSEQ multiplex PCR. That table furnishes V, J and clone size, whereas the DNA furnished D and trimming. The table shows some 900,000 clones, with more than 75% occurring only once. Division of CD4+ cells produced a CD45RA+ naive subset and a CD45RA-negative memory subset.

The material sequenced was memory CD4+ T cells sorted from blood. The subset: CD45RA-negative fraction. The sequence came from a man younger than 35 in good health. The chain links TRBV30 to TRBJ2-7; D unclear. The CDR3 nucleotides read TGTGCCTGGGGGTCTGAAATAACGGGCGAGCAGTACTTC. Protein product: CAWGSEITGEQYF.